The 3 T cell receptor beta chains given below trace back to one sample, sequenced in a study of chemoradiotherapy in HPV16-positive cancers. Using immunoSEQ multiplex PCR, the repertoire was profiled, and TCRdb retains in-frame clones only, with some absent. The top ten clones hold about 2.3% of a sample with about 15,000 clones, roughly 89% of them seen once. Here the sequenced sample was blood, taken from a patient who underwent chemoradiotherapy. These receptors originate from a human donor with HPV-associated anogenital cancer.

This chain links TRBV5-4 with TRBJ2-1; possibly TRBD2 for D (5 bases). The CDR3 is 15 residues long. Trimming stripped 0 bases from V and 5 bases from J, with 12 bases between. CDR1 is SGHNT and CDR2 is YYREEE in the germline V gene (reference sequence). The CDR3 nucleotides are TGTGCCAGCAGCTTGGCCGGGCTAGCTAACAATGAGCAGTTCTTC. It is translated as CASSLAGLANNEQFF.

This chain uses TRBV6-5 with TRBJ1-1; no clear D gene. V was cut by 0 bases and J by 2 bases, with 7 bases left in between. Germline CDR1 reads MNHEY; CDR2 reads SVGAGI. The CDR3 totals 14 residues. The CDR3 reads CASSYSTLNTEAFF. Written as DNA, the CDR3 is TGTGCCAGCAGTTACTCGACACTTAACACTGAAGCTTTCTTT.

The chain is built from TRBV7-9 and TRBJ2-6; D assignment may be TRBD1 or TRBD2 (5 bases each). The germline V and J ends were trimmed by 5 bases and 0 bases, with 20 bases remaining between them. This CDR3 comprises 19 residues. Germline loops: CDR1 SEHNR, CDR2 FQNEAQ (reference sequence). CDR3 region: CASSPRRRDAVSGANVLTF. The CDR3 nucleotides are TGTGCCAGCAGCCCCCGGCGCCGGGACGCTGTCTCTGGGGCCAACGTCCTGACTTTC.